These 5 T cell receptor beta chains were sequenced from one sample in a study of blood T cell repertoires in COVID-19. The protocol was immunoSEQ multiplex PCR, while the TCRdb copy is restricted to in-frame clones and leaves out a portion. The table includes about 43,000 clones, about four fifths detected once. The source material was peripheral blood. The receptor set was obtained from a woman in her sixties or seventies with acute or convalescent COVID-19.

A single count supports this clone. The chain carries TRBV19 and TRBJ1-2, with 9 bases fitting TRBD1. Germline values: CDR1 LNHDA, CDR2 SQIVND (reference sequence). J gave up 7 bases and V 7 bases, and 10 bases lay outside the gene matches. The CDR3 runs 14 residues. The CDR3 region is CASKRGTGYFGYTF. The CDR3 DNA follows: TGTGCCAGTAAGCGTGGGACAGGGTATTTTGGCTACACCTTC.

The rearrangement uses TRBV4-2 and TRBJ1-5; D perhaps matches TRBD1 (5 bases). This CDR3 region has 16 residues. Trimming took off 6 bases at V and 4 bases at J, with 19 bases between the two ends. Germline lookup yields CDR1 LGHNA and CDR2 YNFKEQ. The CDR3 sequence is CASRESETEDNQPQHF. DNA for the CDR3: TGTGCCAGCAGAGAGAGCGAGACAGAAGATAATCAGCCCCAGCATTTT.

This clone was seen more than once but under ten times. This chain connects TRBV29-1 to TRBJ1-2, with 10 bases matching TRBD1. V shed 1 base and J 8 bases; nucleotides not matched to a gene: 7. Germline V CDR1 and CDR2: SQVTM, ANQGSEA. The CDR3 covers 14 residues. Here the CDR3 reads CSVEVGTGAGGYTF. The CDR3 nucleotides are TGCAGCGTTGAAGTAGGGACAGGGGCAGGGGGCTACACCTTC.

This clone was seen a few times. V gene TRBV4-1 combines with J gene TRBJ2-5, with D possibly TRBD1 on 6 matching bases. Per germline, CDR1 MGHRA and CDR2 YSYEKL. Between the trimmed V and J ends, which lost 4 bases and 4 bases, there was a span of 16 bases. The CDR3 runs 15 residues. CDR3 sequence: CASSRGTGILETQYF. The CDR3 nucleotides are TGCGCCAGCAGCCGCGGCACAGGGATACTAGAGACCCAGTACTTC.

This chain uses TRBV24-1 with TRBJ1-4; 8 bases line up with TRBD1. Germline values: CDR1 KGHDR, CDR2 SFDVKD. V was pared by 5 bases and J by 0 bases, with 10 bases of the junction left unmatched. CDR3 length: 18 residues. The CDR3 nucleotides are TGTGCCACCAGTGTACCGGACAGGGAACTTGCAACTAATGAAAAACTGTTTTTT. Translating it yields CATSVPDRELATNEKLFF.